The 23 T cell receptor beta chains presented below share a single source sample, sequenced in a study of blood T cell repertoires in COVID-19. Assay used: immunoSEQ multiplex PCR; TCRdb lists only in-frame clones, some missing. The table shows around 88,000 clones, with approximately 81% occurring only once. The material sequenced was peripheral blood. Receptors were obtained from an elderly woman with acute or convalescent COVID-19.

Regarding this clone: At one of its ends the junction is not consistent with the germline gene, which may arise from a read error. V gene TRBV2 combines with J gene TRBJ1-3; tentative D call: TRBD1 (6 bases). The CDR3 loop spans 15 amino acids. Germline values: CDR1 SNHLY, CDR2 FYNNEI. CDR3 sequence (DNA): TGTGCCAGCAGTGAACAGGGGCCCCCTGGGAACACCATATATTTT. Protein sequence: CASSEQGPPGNTIYF.

The CDR3 loop is CASSRLQTGGTEAFF. The CDR3 DNA reads TGTGCCAGCAGCCGACTCCAAACAGGGGGCACTGAAGCTTTCTTT. V gene TRBV6-5 combines with J gene TRBJ1-1, with 8 bases lining up with TRBD1. Germline V gene lookup returns CDR1 MNHEY and CDR2 SVGAGI. The junction had 10 bases not matched to a gene; V was cut back by 6 bases and J by 4 bases. This CDR3 is built from 15 residues.

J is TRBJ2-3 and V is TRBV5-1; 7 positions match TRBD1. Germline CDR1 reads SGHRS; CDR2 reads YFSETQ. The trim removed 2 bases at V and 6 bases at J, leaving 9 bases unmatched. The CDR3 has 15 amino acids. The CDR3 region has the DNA TGCGCCAGCAGCTTTCTAATGACCAGGGGGGATACGCAGTATTTT. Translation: CASSFLMTRGDTQYF.

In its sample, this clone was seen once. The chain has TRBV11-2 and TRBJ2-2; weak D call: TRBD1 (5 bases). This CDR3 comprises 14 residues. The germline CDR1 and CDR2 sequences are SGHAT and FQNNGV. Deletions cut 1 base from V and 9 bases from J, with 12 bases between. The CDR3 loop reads CASSLVVGARELFF. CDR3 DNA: TGTGCCAGCAGCTTAGTAGTAGGGGCGAGGGAGCTGTTTTTT.

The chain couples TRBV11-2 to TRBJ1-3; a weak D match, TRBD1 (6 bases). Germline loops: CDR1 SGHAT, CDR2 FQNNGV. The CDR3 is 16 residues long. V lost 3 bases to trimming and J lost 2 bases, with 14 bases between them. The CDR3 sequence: CASSLSAGATGNTIYF. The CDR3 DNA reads TGTGCCAGCAGCTTGAGCGCGGGGGCCACTGGAAACACCATATATTTT.

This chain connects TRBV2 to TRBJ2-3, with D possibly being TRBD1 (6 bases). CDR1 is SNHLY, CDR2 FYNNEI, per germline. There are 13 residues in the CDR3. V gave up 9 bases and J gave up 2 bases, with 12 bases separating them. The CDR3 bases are TGTGCCAGTAGGACAGCTTACACAGATACGCAGTATTTT. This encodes CASRTAYTDTQYF. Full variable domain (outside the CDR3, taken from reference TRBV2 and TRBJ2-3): EPEVTQTPSHQVTQMGQEVILRCVPISNHLYFYWYRQILGQKVEFLVSFYNNEISEKSEIFDDQFSVERPDGSNFTLKIRSTKLEDSAMYFCASRTAYTDTQYFGPGTRLTVL.

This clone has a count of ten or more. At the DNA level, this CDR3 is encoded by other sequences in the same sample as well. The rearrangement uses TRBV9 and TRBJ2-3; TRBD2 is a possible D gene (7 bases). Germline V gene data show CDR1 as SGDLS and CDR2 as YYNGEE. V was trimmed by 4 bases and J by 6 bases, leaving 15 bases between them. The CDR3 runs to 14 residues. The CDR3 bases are TGTGCCAGCAGCCCTGGGGGGGGCCCCGATACGCAGTATTTT. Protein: CASSPGGGPDTQYF.

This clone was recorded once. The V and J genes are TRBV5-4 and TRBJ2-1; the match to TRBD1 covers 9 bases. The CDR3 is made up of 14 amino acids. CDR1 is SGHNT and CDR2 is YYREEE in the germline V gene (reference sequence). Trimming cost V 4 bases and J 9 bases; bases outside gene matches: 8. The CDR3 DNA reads TGTGCCAGCAGCCCATGGGACAGGGAAAGTGAGCAGTTCTTC. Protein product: CASSPWDRESEQFF.

DNA for the CDR3: TGTGCCAGCCGGGACACCTCTTACAATGAGCAGTTCTTC. Translation: CASRDTSYNEQFF. The chain combines TRBV6-5 with TRBJ2-1, with TRBD1 as a possible D gene (6 bases). There are 13 residues in the CDR3. Between the trimmed V and J ends, which lost 8 bases and 4 bases, there was a span of 12 bases. CDR1 is MNHEY, CDR2 SVGAGI, per germline.

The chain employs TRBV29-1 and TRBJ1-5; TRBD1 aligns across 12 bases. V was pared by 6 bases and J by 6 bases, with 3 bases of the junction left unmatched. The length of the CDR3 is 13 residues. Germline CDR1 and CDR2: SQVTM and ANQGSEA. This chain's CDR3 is CSVGQGAGQPQHF. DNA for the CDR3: TGCAGCGTGGGACAGGGGGCGGGTCAGCCCCAGCATTTT.

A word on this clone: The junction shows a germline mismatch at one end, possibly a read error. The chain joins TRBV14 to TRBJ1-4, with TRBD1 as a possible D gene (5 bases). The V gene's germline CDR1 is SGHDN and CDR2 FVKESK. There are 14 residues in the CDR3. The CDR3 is CASSQVTAPASKIF. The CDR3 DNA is TGTGCCAGCAGCCAAGTGACAGCCCCCGCATCGAAAATTTTT.

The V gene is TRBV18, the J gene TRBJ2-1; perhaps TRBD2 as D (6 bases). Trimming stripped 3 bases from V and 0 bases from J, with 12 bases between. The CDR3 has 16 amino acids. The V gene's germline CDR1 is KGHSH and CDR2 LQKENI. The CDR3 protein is CASSPRDGSSYNEQFF. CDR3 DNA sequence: TGTGCCAGCTCACCGAGGGACGGGAGCTCCTACAATGAGCAGTTCTTC.

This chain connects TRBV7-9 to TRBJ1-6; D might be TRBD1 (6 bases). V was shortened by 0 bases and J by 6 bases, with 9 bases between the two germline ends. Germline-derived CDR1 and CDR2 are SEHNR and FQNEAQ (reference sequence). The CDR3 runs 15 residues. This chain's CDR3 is CASSLAGHSNSPLHF. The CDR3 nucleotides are TGTGCCAGCAGCTTAGCGGGACACTCTAATTCACCCCTCCACTTT.

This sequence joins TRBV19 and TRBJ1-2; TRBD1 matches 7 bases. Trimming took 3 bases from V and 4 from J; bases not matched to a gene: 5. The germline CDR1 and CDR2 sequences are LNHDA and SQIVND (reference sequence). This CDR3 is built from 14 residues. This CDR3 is CASSIAGGSYGYTF. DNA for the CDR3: TGTGCCAGTAGTATCGCAGGGGGAAGCTATGGCTACACCTTC.

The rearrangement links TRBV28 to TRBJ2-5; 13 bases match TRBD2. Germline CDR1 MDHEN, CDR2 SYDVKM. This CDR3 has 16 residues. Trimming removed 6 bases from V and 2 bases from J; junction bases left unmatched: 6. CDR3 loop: CASRRGLAGIQETQYF. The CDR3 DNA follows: TGTGCCAGCAGACGGGGACTAGCGGGGATACAAGAGACCCAGTACTTC.

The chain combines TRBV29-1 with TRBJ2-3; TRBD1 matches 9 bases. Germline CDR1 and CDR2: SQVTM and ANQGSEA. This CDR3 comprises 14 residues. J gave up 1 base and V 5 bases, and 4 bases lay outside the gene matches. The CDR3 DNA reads TGCAGCGTTTTAGGGGACAGGGGCACAGATACGCAGTATTTT. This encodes CSVLGDRGTDTQYF.

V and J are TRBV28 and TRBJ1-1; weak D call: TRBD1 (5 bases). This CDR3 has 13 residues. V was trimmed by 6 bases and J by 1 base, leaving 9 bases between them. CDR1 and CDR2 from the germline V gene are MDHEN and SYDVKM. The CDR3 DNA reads TGTGCCAGCAGCACCGGACAGAACACTGAAGCTTTCTTT. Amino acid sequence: CASSTGQNTEAFF.

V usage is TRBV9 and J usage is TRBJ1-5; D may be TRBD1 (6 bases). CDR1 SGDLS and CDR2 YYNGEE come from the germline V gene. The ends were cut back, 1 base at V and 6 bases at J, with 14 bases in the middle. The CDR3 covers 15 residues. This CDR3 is CASSVSPGEGQPQHF. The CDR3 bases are TGTGCCAGCAGCGTATCCCCAGGGGAGGGTCAGCCCCAGCATTTT.

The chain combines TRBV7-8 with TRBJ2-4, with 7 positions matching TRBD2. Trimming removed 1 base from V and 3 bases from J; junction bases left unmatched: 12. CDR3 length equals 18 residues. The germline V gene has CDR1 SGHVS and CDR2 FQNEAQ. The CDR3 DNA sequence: TGTGCCAGCAGCTTAGTAGGGAGGGGATACGTTGGCAAAAACATTCAGTACTTC. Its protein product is CASSLVGRGYVGKNIQYF. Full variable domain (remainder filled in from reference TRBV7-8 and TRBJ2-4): GAGVSQSPRYKVAKRGQDVALRCDPISGHVSLFWYQQALGQGPEFLTYFQNEAQLDKSGLPSDRFFAERPEGSVSTLKIQRTQQEDSAVYLCASSLVGRGYVGKNIQYFGAGTRLSVL.

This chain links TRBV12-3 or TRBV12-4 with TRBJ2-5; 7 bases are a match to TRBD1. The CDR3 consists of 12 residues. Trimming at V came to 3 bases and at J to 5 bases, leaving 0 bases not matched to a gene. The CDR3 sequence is CASSLTGETQYF. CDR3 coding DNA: TGTGCCAGCAGTTTGACAGGGGAGACCCAGTACTTC.

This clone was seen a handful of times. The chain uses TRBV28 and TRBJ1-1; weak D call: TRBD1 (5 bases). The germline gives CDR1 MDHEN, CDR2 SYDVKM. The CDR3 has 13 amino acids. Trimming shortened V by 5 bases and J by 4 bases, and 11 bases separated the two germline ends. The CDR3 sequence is CASSATGITEAFF. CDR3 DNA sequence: TGTGCCAGCAGTGCAACAGGTATCACTGAAGCTTTCTTT.

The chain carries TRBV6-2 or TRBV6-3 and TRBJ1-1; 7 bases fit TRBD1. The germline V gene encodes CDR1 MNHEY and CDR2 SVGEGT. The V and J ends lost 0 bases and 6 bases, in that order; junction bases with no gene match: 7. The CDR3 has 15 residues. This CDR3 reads CASSYSIQGEAEAFF. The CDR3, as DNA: TGTGCCAGCAGTTACTCGATCCAGGGGGAGGCTGAAGCTTTCTTT.

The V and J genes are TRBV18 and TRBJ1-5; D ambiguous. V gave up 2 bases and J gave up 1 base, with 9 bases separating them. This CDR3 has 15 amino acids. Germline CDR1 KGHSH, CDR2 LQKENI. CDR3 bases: TGTGCCAGCTCACCAGAGGAGGGCAGCAATCAGCCCCAGCATTTT. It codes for CASSPEEGSNQPQHF.